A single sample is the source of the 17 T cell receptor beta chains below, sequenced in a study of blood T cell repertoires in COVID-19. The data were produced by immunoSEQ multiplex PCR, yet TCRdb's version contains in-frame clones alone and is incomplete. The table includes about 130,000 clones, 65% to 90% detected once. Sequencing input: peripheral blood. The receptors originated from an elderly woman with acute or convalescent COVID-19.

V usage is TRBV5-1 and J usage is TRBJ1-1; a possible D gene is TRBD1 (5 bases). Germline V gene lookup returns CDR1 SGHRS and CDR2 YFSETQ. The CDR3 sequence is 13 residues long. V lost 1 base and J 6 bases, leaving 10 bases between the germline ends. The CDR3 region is CASSLTGAAEAFF. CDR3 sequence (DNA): TGCGCCAGCAGCTTGACAGGCGCAGCTGAAGCTTTCTTT.

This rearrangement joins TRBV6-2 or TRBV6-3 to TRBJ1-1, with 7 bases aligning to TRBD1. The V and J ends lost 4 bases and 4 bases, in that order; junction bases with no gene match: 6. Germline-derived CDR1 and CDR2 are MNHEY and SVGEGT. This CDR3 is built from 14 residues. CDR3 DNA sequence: TGTGCCAGCAGTTCGTCACACAGGGGCACTGAAGCTTTCTTT. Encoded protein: CASSSSHRGTEAFF.

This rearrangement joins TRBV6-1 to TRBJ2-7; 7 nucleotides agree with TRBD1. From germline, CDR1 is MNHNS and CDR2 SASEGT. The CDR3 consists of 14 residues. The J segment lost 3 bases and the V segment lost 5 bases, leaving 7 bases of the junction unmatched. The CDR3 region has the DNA TGTGCCAGCAGTTCTACCGGGACAGTCTACGAGCAGTACTTC. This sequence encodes CASSSTGTVYEQYF.

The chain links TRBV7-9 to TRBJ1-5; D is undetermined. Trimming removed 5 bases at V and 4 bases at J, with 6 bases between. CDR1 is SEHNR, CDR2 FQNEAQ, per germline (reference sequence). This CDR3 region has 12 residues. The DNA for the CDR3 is TGTGCCAGCAGCCGTTATAATCAGCCCCAGCATTTT. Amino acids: CASSRYNQPQHF.

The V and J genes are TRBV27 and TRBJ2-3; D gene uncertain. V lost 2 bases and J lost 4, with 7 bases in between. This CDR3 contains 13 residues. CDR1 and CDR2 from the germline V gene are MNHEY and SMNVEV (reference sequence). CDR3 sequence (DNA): TGTGCCAGCAGTTTACTGGGCCCAGATACGCAGTATTTT. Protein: CASSLLGPDTQYF.

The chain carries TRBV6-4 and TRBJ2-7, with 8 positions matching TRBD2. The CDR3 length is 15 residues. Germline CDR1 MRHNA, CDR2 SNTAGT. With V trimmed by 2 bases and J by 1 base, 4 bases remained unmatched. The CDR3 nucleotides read TGTGCCAGCAGTGACCCTAGCGGGTCGTCCTACGAGCAGTACTTC. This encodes CASSDPSGSSYEQYF.

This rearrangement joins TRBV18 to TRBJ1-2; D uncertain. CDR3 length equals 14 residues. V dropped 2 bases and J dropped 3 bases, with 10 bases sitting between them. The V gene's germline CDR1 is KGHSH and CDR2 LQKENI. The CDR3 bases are TGTGCCAGCTCACCAACAGACAAAGACTATGGCTACACCTTC. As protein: CASSPTDKDYGYTF.

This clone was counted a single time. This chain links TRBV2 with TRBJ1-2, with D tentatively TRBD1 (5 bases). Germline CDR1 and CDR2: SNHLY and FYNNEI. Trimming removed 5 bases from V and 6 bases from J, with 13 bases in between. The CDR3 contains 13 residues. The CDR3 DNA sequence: TGTGCCAGCAGTCTAGCGGGGGTCGATGGCTACACCTTC. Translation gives CASSLAGVDGYTF.

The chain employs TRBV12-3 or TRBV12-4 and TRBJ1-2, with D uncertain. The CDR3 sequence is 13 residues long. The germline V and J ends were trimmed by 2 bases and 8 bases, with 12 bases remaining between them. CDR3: CASSLNRAVGYTF. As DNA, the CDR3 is TGTGCCAGCAGTTTAAACCGTGCGGTGGGCTACACCTTC.

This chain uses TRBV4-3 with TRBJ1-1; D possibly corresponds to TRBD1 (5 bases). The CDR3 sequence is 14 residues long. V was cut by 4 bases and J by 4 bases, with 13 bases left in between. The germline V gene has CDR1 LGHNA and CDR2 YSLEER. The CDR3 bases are TGCGCCAGCAGCCCAGGAGACAGAATCACTGAAGCTTTCTTT. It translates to CASSPGDRITEAFF.

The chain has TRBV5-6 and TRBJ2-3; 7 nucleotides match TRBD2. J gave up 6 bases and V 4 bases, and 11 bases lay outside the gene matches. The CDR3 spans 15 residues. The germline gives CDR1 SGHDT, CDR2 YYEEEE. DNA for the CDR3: TGTGCCAGCAGCCTTTCAGGGTCCGGGGGGGATACGCAGTATTTT. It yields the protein CASSLSGSGGDTQYF.

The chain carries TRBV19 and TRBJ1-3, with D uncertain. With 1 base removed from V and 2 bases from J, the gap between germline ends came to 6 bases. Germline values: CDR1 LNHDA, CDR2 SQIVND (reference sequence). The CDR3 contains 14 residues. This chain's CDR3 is CASSIGGAGNTIYF. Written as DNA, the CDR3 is TGTGCCAGTAGTATAGGGGGAGCTGGAAACACCATATATTTT.

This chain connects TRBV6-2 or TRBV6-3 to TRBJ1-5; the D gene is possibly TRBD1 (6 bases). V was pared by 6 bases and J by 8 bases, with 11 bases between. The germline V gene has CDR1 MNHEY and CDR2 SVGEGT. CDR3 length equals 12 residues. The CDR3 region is CASSPRQEPQHF. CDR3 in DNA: TGTGCCAGCAGCCCCCGACAGGAGCCCCAGCATTTT.

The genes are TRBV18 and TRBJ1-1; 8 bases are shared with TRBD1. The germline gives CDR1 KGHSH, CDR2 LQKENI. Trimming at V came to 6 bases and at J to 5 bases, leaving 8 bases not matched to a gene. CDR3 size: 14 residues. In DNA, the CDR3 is TGTGCCAGCTCCCAAGACAGGGGTCGGACTGAAGCTTTCTTT. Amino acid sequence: CASSQDRGRTEAFF.

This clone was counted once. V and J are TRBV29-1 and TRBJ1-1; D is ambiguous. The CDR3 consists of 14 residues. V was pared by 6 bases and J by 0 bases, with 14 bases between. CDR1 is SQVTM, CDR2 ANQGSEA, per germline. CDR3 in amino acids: CSVKRTALNTEAFF. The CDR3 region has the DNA TGCAGCGTGAAACGTACAGCCTTGAACACTGAAGCTTTCTTT.

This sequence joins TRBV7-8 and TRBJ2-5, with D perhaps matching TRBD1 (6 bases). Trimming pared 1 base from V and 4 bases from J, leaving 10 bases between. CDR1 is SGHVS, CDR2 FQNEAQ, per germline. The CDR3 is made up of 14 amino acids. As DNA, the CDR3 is TGTGCCAGCAGCTTAGGGGGGCGCACAGAGACCCAGTACTTC. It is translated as CASSLGGRTETQYF.

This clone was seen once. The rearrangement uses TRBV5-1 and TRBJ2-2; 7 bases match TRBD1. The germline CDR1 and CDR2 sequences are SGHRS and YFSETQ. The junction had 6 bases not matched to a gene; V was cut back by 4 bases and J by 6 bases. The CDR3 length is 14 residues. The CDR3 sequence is CASSVSQGAGELFF. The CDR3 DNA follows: TGCGCCAGCAGCGTAAGCCAGGGGGCCGGGGAGCTGTTTTTT.